This TCR beta chain came from a study of T-cell reconstitution after alpha-beta-depleted transplantation in children. This sample's TCRbeta library carried unique molecular identifier barcodes. TCRdb called the PCR reads again in MiXCR, with one record for every CDR3 protein. The sample has approximately 400,000 distinct CDR3 sequences; approximately 11% are singletons. The trim removed 6 bases at V and 3 bases at J, leaving 8 bases unmatched. This CDR3 has 15 amino acids. Germline-derived CDR1 and CDR2 are LGHDT and YNNKEL (reference sequence). This receptor was taken from a human donor who donated a stem cell graft to a child with acute myeloid leukemia. The rearrangement links TRBV3-1 to TRBJ2-1, with 7 bases lining up with TRBD2. Here the sequenced sample was PBMCs from the stem cell graft donor, taken from the stem cell graft. CDR3 residues: CASSWTSRGYNEQFF. DNA of the CDR3: TGTGCCAGCAGTTGGACTAGTCGGGGCTACAATGAGCAGTTCTTC.